This entry lists 6 T cell receptor beta chains sequenced from one sample in a study of T cell responses to AZD1222 COVID-19 vaccine. Clones were sequenced by immunoSEQ multiplex PCR, and TCRdb holds only the in-frame ones, with some missing. The sample carries tens of thousands of clones, roughly nine tenths recorded once. The specimen was peripheral blood, collected 28 days after the second AZD1222 dose. These receptor sequences come from an adult who received the AZD1222 COVID-19 vaccine.

This chain links TRBV27 with TRBJ2-7; D may match TRBD1 or TRBD2 (5 bases each). From germline, CDR1 is MNHEY and CDR2 SMNVEV (reference sequence). Trimming cost V 3 bases and J 3 bases, with 9 bases left between them. The CDR3 is made up of 13 amino acids. The CDR3 DNA is TGTGCCAGCAGTTTGAGGGACGGCTACGAGCAGTACTTC. This gives the protein CASSLRDGYEQYF.

V is TRBV12-3 or TRBV12-4 and J is TRBJ2-7, with D possibly being TRBD2 (7 bases). The CDR3 is 13 residues long. The ends were cut back, 5 bases at V and 4 bases at J, with 12 bases in the middle. The CDR3 DNA reads as TGTGCCAGCAGTAGCGGGACAAAATACGAGCAGTACTTC. Amino acid sequence: CASSSGTKYEQYF.

The chain carries TRBV12-3 or TRBV12-4 and TRBJ2-7; D ambiguous. Trimming left V 6 bases short and J 5 bases short, with 14 bases between. CDR3 size: 13 residues. The CDR3 nucleotides are TGTGCCAGCAGCCCTGCCCCGGCCAACGAGCAGTACTTC. This sequence encodes CASSPAPANEQYF.

This chain joins TRBV30 and TRBJ1-1, with D uncertain. V shed 4 bases and J shed 0 bases, with 9 bases lying between them. This CDR3 contains 13 residues. Germline CDR1 is GTSNPN and CDR2 is SVGIG (reference sequence). CDR3 nucleotide sequence: TGTGCCTGGACGGAGCGGATGAACACTGAAGCTTTCTTT. This encodes CAWTERMNTEAFF. Supplemented by reference TRBV30 and TRBJ1-1, the full variable domain reads SQTIHQWPATLVQPVGSPLSLECTVEGTSNPNLYWYRQAAGRGLQLLFYSVGIGQISSEVPQNLSASRPQDRQFILSSKKLLLSDSGFYLCAWTERMNTEAFFGQGTRLTVV.

The chain employs TRBV11-2 and TRBJ1-2; 7 bases match TRBD1. The V gene's germline CDR1 is SGHAT and CDR2 FQNNGV. V lost 5 bases to trimming and J lost 13 bases; unmatched junction nucleotides: 19. The CDR3 sequence is 15 residues long. CDR3 in DNA: TGTGCCAGCAGCCCTAACCAAATACGACAGGGAATCCCCACCTTC. Translated: CASSPNQIRQGIPTF.

The chain uses TRBV5-1 and TRBJ1-6; D is uncertain. Trimming stripped 4 bases from V and 1 base from J, with 9 bases between. This CDR3 has 15 residues. The germline gives CDR1 SGHRS, CDR2 YFSETQ. The CDR3 DNA reads TGCGCCAGCAGCCCAATACCTTCCTATAATTCACCCCTCCACTTT. Its translation is CASSPIPSYNSPLHF.